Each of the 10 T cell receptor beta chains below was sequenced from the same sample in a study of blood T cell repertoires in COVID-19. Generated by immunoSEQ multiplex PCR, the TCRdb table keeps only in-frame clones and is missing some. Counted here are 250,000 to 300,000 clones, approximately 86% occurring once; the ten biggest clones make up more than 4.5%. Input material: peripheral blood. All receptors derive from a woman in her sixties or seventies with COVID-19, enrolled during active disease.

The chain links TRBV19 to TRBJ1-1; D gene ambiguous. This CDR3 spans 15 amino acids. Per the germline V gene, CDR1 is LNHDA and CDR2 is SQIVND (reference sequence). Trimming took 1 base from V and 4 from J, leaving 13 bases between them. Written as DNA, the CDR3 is TGTGCCAGTAGTATAGCGCCGCAACGGGGCACTGAAGCTTTCTTT. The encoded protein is CASSIAPQRGTEAFF.

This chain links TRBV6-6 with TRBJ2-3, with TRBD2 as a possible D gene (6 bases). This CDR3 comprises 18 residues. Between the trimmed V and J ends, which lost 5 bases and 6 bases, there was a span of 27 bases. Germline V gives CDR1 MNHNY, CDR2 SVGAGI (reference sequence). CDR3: CASSRGSAKLAGGDTQYF. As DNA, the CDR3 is TGTGCCAGCAGTCGCGGATCAGCTAAACTAGCCGGAGGGGATACGCAGTATTTT.

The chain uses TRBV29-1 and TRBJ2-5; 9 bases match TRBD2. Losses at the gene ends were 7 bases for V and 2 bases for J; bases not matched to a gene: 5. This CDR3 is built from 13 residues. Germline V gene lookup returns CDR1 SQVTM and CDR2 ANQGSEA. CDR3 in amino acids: CSGGLAAQETQYF. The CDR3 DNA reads TGCAGCGGGGGACTAGCAGCTCAAGAGACCCAGTACTTC.

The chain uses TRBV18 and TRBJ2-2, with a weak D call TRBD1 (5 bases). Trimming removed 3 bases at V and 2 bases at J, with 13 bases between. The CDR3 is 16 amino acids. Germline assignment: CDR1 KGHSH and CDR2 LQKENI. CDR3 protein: CASSPGARFNTGELFF. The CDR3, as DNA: TGTGCCAGCTCACCTGGGGCACGGTTTAACACCGGGGAGCTGTTTTTT. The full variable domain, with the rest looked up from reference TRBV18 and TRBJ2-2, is NAGVMQNPRHLVRRRGQEARLRCSPMKGHSHVYWYRQLPEEGLKFMVYLQKENIIDESGMPKERFSAEFPKEGPSILRIQQVVRGDSAAYFCASSPGARFNTGELFFGEGSRLTVL.

In DNA form, the CDR3 reads TGTGCCAGCAGTACGAGGCCCCCGGGACAGGGAGGGACAGATACGCAGTATTTT. Its protein product is CASSTRPPGQGGTDTQYF. The chain recombines TRBV27 with TRBJ2-3, with 9 positions matching TRBD1. The J segment lost 3 bases and the V segment lost 5 bases, leaving 15 bases of the junction unmatched. Germline values: CDR1 MNHEY, CDR2 SMNVEV (reference sequence). This CDR3 is built from 18 residues.

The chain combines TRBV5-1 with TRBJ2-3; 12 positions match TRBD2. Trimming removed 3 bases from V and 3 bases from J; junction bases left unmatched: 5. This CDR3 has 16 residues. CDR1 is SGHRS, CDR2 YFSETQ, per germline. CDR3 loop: CASSSSTSGRTDTQYF. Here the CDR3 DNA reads TGCGCCAGCAGCTCCTCCACTAGCGGGAGGACAGATACGCAGTATTTT.

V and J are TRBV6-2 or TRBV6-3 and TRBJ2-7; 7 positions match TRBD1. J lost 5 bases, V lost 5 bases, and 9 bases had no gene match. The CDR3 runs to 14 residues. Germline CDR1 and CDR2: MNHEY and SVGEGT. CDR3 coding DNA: TGTGCCAGCAGTCGACCTTCCGGGACAGACGAGCAGTACTTC. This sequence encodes CASSRPSGTDEQYF.

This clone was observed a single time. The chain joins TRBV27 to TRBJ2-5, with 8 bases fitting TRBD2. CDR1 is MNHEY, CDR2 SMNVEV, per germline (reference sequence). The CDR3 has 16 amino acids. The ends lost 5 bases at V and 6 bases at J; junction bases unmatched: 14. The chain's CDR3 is CASSPPRSSGIKTQYF. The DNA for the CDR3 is TGTGCCAGCAGTCCGCCCCGTAGTAGCGGGATCAAGACCCAGTACTTC.

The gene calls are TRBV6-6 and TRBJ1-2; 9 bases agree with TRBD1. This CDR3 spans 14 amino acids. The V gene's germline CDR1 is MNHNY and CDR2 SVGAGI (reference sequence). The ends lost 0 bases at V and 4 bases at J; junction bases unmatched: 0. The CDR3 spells CASSYSDRGYGYTF. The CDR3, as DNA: TGTGCCAGCAGTTACTCGGACAGGGGCTATGGCTACACCTTC.

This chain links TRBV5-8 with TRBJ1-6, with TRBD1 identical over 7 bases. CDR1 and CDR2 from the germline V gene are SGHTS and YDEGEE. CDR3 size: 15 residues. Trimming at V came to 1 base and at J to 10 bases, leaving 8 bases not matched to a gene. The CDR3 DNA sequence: TGTGCCAGCAGCTTGATGGGACAGAATATATCACCCCTCCACTTT. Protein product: CASSLMGQNISPLHF.